The clone carrying this TCR beta chain was seen only once. What it binds is unknown. The PCR made use of 60 Vbeta and 13 Jbeta primers. This table comes from immunoSEQ multiplex PCR, and its TCRdb copy is limited to in-frame clones, with some not included. Here the sample spans roughly 180,000 clones, 80% to 90% being singletons. The sample originates from a study of cytomegalovirus exposure and HLA in healthy donors. Study conclusions and caveats: As a later analysis showed, a missense DCLRE1C variant was linked to trimming of TCR beta V- and J-genes. Some TCR beta chains (more than 150 of them) were listed as cytomegalovirus-associated. A later analysis found that most CMV-associated TCR beta chains appeared HLA-restricted.

V was trimmed by 4 bases and J by 2 bases, leaving 12 bases between them. In germline, CDR1 is SGHVS, CDR2 FQNEAQ. This CDR3 has 15 amino acids. The clonotype originates from a male donor in good health and CMV-seronegative. The chain has TRBV7-8 and TRBJ1-5, with D unresolved. The specimen sequenced was PBMCs. The chain's CDR3 is CASSSDGRGNQPQHF. Written as DNA, the CDR3 is TGTGCCAGCAGCTCCGACGGGAGGGGCAATCAGCCCCAGCATTTT.